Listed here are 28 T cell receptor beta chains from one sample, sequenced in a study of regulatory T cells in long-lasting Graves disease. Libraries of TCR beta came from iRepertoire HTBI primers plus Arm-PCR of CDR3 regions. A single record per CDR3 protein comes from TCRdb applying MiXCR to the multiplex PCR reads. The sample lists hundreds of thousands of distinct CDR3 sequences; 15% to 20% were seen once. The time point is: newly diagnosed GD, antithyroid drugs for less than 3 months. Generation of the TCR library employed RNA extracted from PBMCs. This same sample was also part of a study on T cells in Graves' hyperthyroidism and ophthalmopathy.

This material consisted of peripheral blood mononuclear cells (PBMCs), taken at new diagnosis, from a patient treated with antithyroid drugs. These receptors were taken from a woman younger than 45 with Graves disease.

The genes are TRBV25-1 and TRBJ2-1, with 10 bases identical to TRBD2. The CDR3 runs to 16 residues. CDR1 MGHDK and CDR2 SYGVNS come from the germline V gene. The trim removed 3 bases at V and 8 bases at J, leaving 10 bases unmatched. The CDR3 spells CASSEWSGRALDEQFF. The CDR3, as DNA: TGTGCCAGCAGTGAGTGGAGCGGGAGGGCCCTCGATGAGCAGTTCTTC. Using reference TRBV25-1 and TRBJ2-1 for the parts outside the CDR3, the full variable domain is EADIYQTPRYLVIGTGKKITLECSQTMGHDKMYWYQQDPGMELHLIHYSYGVNSTEKGDLSSESTVSRIRTEHFPLTLESARPSHTSQYLCASSEWSGRALDEQFFGPGTRLTVL.

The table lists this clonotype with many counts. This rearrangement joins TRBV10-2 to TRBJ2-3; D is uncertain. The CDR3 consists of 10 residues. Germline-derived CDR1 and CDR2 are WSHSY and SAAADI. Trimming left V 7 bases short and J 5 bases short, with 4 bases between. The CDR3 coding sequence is TGCGCCAGCATGCAAGATACGCAGTATTTT. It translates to CASMQDTQYF.

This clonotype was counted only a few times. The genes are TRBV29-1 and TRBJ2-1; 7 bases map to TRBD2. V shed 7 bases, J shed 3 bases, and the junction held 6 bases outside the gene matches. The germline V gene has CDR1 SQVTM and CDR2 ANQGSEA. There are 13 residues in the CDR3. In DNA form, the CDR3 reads TGCAGCGCGGTAACTAGCGACTACAATGAGCAGTTCTTC. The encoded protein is CSAVTSDYNEQFF.

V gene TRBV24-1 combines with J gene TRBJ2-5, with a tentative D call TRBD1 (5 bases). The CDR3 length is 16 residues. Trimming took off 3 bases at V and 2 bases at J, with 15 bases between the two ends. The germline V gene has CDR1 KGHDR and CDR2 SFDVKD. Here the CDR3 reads CATSDPTDSIQETQYF. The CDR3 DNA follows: TGTGCCACCAGTGATCCGACAGACAGTATTCAAGAGACCCAGTACTTC.

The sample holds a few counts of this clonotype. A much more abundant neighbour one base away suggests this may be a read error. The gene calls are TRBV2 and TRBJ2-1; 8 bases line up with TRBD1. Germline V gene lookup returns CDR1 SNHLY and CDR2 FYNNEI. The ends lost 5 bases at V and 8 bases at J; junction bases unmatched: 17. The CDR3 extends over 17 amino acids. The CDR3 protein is CASSPKPPGQVNDEQFF. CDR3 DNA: TGTGCCAGCAGTCCGAAGCCGCCGGGACAGGTCAACGATGAGCAGTTCTTC.

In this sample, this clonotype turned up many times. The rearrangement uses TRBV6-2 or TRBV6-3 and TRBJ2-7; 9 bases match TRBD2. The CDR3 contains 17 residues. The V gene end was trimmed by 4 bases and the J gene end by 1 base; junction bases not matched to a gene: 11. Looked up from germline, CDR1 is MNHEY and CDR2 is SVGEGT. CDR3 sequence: CASSSQIRGRDSYEQYF. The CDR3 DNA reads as TGTGCCAGCAGTTCACAAATCCGCGGGAGGGATTCCTACGAGCAGTACTTC.

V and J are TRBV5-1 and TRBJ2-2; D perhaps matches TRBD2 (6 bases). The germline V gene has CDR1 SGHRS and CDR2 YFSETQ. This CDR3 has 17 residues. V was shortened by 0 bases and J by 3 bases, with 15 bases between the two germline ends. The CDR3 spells CASSLAQILADTGELFF. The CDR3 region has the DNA TGCGCCAGCAGCTTGGCGCAAATACTAGCTGACACCGGGGAGCTGTTTTTT. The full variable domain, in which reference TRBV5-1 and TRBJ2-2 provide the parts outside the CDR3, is KAGVTQTPRYLIKTRGQQVTLSCSPISGHRSVSWYQQTPGQGLQFLFEYFSETQRNKGNFPGRFSGRQFSNSRSEMNVSTLELGDSALYLCASSLAQILADTGELFFGEGSRLTVL.

DNA for the CDR3: TGTGCCAGTAGTATTCAATCGATTGGGGGAGGCAATCAGCCCCAGCATTTT. Translation gives CASSIQSIGGGNQPQHF. The chain joins TRBV19 to TRBJ1-5; tentatively, D is TRBD1 (5 bases). The CDR3 is 17 amino acids. The V end was cut by 3 bases, the J end by 2 bases, with 17 bases between. Germline lookup yields CDR1 LNHDA and CDR2 SQIVND (reference sequence). The whole variable domain, remainder taken from reference TRBV19 and TRBJ1-5, is DGGITQSPKYLFRKEGQNVTLSCEQNLNHDAMYWYRQDPGQGLRLIYYSQIVNDFQKGDIAEGYSVSREKKESFPLTVTSAQKNPTAFYLCASSIQSIGGGNQPQHFGDGTRLSIL.

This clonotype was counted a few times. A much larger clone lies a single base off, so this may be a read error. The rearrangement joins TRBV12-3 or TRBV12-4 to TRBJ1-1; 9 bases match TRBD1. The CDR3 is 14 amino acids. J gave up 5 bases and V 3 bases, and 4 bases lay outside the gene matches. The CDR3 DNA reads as TGTGCCAGCAGTTTCGGGACAGGGAGGACTGAAGCTTTCTTT. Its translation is CASSFGTGRTEAFF.

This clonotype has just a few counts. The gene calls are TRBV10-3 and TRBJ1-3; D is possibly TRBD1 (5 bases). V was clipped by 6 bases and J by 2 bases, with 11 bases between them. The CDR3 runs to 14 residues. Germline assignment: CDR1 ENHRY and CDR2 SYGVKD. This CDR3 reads CAISHTGAGNTIYF. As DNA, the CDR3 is TGTGCCATCAGCCATACGGGGGCTGGAAACACCATATATTTT.

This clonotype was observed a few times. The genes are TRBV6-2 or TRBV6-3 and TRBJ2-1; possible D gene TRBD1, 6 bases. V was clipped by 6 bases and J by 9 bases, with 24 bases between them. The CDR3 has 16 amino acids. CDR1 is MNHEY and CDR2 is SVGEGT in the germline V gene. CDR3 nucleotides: TGTGCCAGCAGGGACCCTGGCAGGGGATTCAGCGCTGAGCAGTTCTTC. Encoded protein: CASRDPGRGFSAEQFF.

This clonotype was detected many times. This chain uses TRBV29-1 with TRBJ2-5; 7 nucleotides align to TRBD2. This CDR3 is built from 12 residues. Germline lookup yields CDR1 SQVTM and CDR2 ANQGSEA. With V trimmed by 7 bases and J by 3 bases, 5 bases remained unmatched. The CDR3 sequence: CSGGGVKETQYF. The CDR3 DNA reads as TGCAGCGGGGGAGGGGTCAAAGAGACCCAGTACTTC.

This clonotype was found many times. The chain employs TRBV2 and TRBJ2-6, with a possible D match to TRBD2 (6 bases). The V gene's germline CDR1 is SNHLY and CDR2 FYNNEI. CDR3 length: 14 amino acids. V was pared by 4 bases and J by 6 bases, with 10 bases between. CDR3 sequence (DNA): TGTGCCAGCAGTGTGCGGGAAATGGCCAACGTCCTGACTTTC. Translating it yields CASSVREMANVLTF.

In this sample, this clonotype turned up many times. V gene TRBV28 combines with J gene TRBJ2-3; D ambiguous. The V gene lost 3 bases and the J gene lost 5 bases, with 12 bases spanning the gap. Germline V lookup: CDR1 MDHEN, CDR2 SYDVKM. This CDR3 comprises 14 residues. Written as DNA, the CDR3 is TGTGCCAGCAGTTTTAAATCTCGCGTAGATACGCAGTATTTT. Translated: CASSFKSRVDTQYF.

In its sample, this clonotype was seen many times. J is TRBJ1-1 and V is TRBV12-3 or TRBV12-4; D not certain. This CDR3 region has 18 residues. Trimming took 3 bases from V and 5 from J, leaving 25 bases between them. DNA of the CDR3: TGTGCCAGCAGTTTTGAAATTATAAGGGTTGCGGTATGGACTGAAGCTTTCTTT. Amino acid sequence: CASSFEIIRVAVWTEAFF.

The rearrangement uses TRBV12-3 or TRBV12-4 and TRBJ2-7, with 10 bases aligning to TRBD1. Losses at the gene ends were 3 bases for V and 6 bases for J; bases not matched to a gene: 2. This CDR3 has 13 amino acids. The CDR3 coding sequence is TGTGCCAGCAGTTTCGGACAGGGGGTCGAGCAGTACTTC. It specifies CASSFGQGVEQYF.

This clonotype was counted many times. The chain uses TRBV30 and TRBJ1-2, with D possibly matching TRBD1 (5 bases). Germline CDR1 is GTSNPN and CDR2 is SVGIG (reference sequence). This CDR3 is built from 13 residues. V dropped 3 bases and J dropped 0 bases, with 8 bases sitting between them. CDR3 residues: CAWSPGANYGYTF. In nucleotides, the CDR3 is TGTGCCTGGAGCCCGGGGGCTAACTATGGCTACACCTTC. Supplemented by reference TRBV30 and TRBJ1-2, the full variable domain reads SQTIHQWPATLVQPVGSPLSLECTVEGTSNPNLYWYRQAAGRGLQLLFYSVGIGQISSEVPQNLSASRPQDRQFILSSKKLLLSDSGFYLCAWSPGANYGYTFGSGTRLTVV.

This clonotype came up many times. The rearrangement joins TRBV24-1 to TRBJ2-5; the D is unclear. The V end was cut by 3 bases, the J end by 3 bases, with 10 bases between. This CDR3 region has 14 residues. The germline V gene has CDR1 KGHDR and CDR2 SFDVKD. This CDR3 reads CATSDPPPEETQYF. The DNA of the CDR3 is TGTGCCACCAGTGATCCACCCCCAGAAGAGACCCAGTACTTC.

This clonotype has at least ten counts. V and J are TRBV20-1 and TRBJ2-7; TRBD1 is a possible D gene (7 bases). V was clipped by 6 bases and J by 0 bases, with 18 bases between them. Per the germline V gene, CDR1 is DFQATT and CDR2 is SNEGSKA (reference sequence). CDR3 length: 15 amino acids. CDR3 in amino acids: CSASGSGGISYEQYF. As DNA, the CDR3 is TGCAGTGCGTCAGGGTCAGGGGGGATCTCCTACGAGCAGTACTTC.

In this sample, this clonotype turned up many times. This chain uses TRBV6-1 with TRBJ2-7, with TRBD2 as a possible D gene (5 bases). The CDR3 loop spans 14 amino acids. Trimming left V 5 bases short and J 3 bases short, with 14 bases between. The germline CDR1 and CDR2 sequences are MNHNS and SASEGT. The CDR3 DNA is TGTGCCAGCAGTAAGGACGGGAACTACTACGAGCAGTACTTC. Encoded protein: CASSKDGNYYEQYF.

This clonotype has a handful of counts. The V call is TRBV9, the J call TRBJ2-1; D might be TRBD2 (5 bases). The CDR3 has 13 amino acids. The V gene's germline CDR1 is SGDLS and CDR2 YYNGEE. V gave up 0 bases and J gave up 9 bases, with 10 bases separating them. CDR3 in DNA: TGTGCCAGCAGCGTAGGTTCGGGATCTGAGCAGTTCTTC. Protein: CASSVGSGSEQFF. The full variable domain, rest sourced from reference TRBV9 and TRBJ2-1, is DSGVTQTPKHLITATGQRVTLRCSPRSGDLSVYWYQQSLDQGLQFLIQYYNGEERAKGNILERFSAQQFPDLHSELNLSSLELGDSALYFCASSVGSGSEQFFGPGTRLTVL.

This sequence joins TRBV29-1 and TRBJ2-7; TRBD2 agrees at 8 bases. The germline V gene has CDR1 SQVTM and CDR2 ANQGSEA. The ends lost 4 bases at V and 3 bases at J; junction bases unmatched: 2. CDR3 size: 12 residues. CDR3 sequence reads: CSVGSGSYEQYF. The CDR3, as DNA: TGCAGCGTTGGAAGCGGGAGCTACGAGCAGTACTTC.

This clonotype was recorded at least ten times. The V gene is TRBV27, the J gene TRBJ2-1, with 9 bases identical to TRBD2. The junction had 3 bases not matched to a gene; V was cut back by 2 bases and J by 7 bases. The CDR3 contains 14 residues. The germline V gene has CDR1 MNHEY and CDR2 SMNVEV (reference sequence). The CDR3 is CASSLRLAVNEQFF. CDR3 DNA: TGTGCCAGCAGTTTAAGACTAGCGGTTAATGAGCAGTTCTTC.

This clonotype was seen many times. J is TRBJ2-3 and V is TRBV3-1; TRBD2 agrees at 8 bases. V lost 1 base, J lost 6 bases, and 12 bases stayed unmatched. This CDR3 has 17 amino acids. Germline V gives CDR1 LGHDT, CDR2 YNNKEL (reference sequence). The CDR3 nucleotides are TGTGCCAGCAGCCAAGTCGTCAAACGGGAGGGCCTGGATACGCAGTATTTT. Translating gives CASSQVVKREGLDTQYF.

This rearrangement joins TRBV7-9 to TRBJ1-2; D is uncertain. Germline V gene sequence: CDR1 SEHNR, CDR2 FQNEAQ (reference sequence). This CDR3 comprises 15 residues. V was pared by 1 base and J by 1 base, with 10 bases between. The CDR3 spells CASSLGRQINYGYTF. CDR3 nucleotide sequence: TGTGCCAGCAGCTTAGGGCGGCAGATTAACTATGGCTACACCTTC.

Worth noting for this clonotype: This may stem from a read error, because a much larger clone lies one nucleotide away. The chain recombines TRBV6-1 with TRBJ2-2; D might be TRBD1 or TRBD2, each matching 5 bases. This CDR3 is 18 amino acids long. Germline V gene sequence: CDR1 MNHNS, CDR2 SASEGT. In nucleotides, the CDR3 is TGTGCCAGCAGTCGGGACGGCCGAGGGCTCGCGAACACCGGGAAGCTGTTTTTT. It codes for CASSRDGRGLANTGKLFF.

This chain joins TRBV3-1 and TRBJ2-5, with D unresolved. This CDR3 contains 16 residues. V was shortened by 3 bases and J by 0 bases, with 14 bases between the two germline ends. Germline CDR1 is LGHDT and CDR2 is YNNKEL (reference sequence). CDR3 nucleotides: TGTGCCAGCAGCCAGGGGATGTTGGGCTACCAAGAGACCCAGTACTTC. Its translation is CASSQGMLGYQETQYF.

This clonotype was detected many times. CDR3 DNA sequence: TGTGCCAGCAGTGCCGAGGGAGTGGGCTCCGGAAACACCATATATTTT. Translated, it gives CASSAEGVGSGNTIYF. The chain has TRBV2 and TRBJ1-3; D is ambiguous. The V end was cut by 4 bases, the J end by 4 bases, with 17 bases between. The CDR3 runs to 16 residues. Germline V CDR1 and CDR2: SNHLY, FYNNEI.